The subject of this entry is one T cell receptor (beta chain). Assay used: immunoSEQ multiplex PCR; TCRdb lists only in-frame clones, some missing. This table has under 450,000 clones, roughly four fifths appearing once. The data belong to a study of blood T cell repertoires in COVID-19. The CDR3 covers 15 residues. Germline V CDR1 and CDR2: SEHNR, FQNEAQ (reference sequence). Trimming took 0 bases from V and 8 from J, leaving 16 bases between them. This TCR was recovered from a human donor with acute or convalescent COVID-19. The donor label of this sample is uncertain. Sequencing used peripheral blood. This chain connects TRBV7-9 to TRBJ1-1; a weak D match, TRBD1 (5 bases). CDR3: CASSLASGGAKEAFF. The CDR3 DNA reads TGTGCCAGCAGCTTAGCCTCCGGCGGGGCTAAGGAAGCTTTCTTT. Variable domain in full (rest from reference TRBV7-9 and TRBJ1-1): DTGVSQNPRHKITKRGQNVTFRCDPISEHNRLYWYRQTLGQGPEFLTYFQNEAQLEKSRLLSDRFSAERPKGSFSTLEIQRTEQGDSAMYLCASSLASGGAKEAFFGQGTRLTVV.